The subject of this entry is one T cell receptor (beta chain). These data belong to a study of T cell changes during pregnancy in multiple sclerosis. Assay: immunoSEQ multiplex PCR; the TCRdb copy retains only in-frame clones and omits some. The repertoire holds tens of thousands of clones, with more than 75% as singletons. CDR1 is LGHNA and CDR2 is YSLEER in the germline V gene. The CDR3 runs to 20 residues. Trimming took 0 bases from V and 4 from J; bases not matched to a gene: 13. The chain is built from TRBV4-3 and TRBJ2-5, with 14 positions matching TRBD2. Sequenced material: peripheral blood, taken in the second trimester of pregnancy. The receptor was isolated from a female donor in good health, enrolled as a control in a pregnancy study. The CDR3 sequence: CASSQDEYGTSGGRGETQYF. The DNA of the CDR3 is TGCGCCAGCAGCCAAGATGAATACGGGACTAGCGGGGGAAGGGGAGAGACCCAGTACTTC.